The rows below give T cell receptor beta chains drawn from one sample of a study of radiation and T cells in renal cell carcinoma. Sequenced by immunoSEQ multiplex PCR; TCRdb stores in-frame clones only, minus some. The profile shows around 78,000 clones, 80% to 90% of them singletons. Sample: blood, taken from a patient whose treatment included radiotherapy and nephrectomy. These receptors all come from a woman aged 65 to 85 with renal cell carcinoma. The CDR3 runs from the conserved cysteine through the conserved F or W. The D gene is left open where the match is weak. The listing skips clone size in some rows; elsewhere it reads once, few, many or a size class.

clone_size	v_call	j_call	d_call	cdr3_aa	cdr3_nt
NA	TRBV7-2	TRBJ2-6	NA	CASSLAGSSGANVLTF	TGTGCCAGCAGCTTAGCGGGATCCTCTGGGGCCAACGTCCTGACTTTC
NA	TRBV18	TRBJ1-5	TRBD1	CASSRTGGNVEPQHF	TGTGCCAGCTCACGGACAGGGGGCAACGTGGAGCCCCAGCATTTT
NA	TRBV7-2	TRBJ2-7	NA	CASSGFLGDYEQYF	TGTGCCAGCAGCGGCTTTTTGGGAGACTACGAGCAGTACTTC
NA	TRBV16	TRBJ1-5	TRBD1	CASSPFKGAGQPQHF	TGTGCCAGCAGCCCCTTCAAGGGGGCAGGTCAGCCCCAGCATTTT
NA	TRBV7-6	TRBJ2-2	NA	CASSFGRGAAGELFF	TGTGCCAGCAGCTTCGGTCGGGGGGCCGCCGGGGAGCTGTTTTTT
NA	TRBV5-1	TRBJ1-1	NA	CASSNREANTEAFF	TGCGCCAGCAGCAACAGGGAGGCGAACACTGAAGCTTTCTTT
NA	TRBV6-1	TRBJ1-1	NA	CASSVGASEAFF	TGTGCCAGCAGTGTGGGGGCTTCTGAAGCTTTCTTT
NA	TRBV6-1	TRBJ1-5	NA	CASSENTNQPQHF	TGTGCCAGCAGTGAAAACACTAATCAGCCCCAGCATTTT
NA	TRBV7-9	TRBJ2-1	TRBD2	CASSRVGGGYEQFF	TGTGCCAGCAGCCGTGTCGGGGGAGGGTATGAGCAGTTCTTC
NA	TRBV4-3	TRBJ2-7	NA	CASSQEKSYEQYF	TGCGCCAGCAGCCAAGAAAAATCCTACGAGCAGTACTTC
NA	TRBV5-1	TRBJ1-1	TRBD1	CASSLAQKMTGVTEAFF	TGCGCCAGCAGCTTGGCCCAAAAAATGACAGGGGTCACTGAAGCTTTCTTT
NA	TRBV6-5	TRBJ1-6	NA	CASSYGQPKVSPLHF	TGTGCCAGCAGTTACGGACAGCCGAAGGTTTCACCCCTCCACTTT
NA	TRBV5-6	TRBJ1-1	TRBD1	CASSFQGGGTEAFF	TGTGCCAGCAGCTTCCAAGGGGGCGGAACTGAAGCTTTCTTT
NA	TRBV15	TRBJ2-3	NA	CATSRVTGAGTDTQYF	TGTGCCACCAGCAGAGTCACGGGGGCCGGCACAGATACGCAGTATTTT
NA	TRBV27	TRBJ2-3	NA	CASQGGTDTQYF	TGTGCCAGCCAGGGAGGCACAGATACGCAGTATTTT
NA	TRBV11-2	TRBJ1-4	TRBD1	CASSFGRQGSEKLFF	TGTGCCAGCAGCTTTGGGAGACAGGGTAGTGAAAAACTGTTTTTT
NA	TRBV18	TRBJ1-2	NA	CASSPPGRFTYGYTF	TGTGCCAGCTCACCACCGGGCAGGTTTACGTATGGCTACACCTTC
NA	TRBV4-2	TRBJ2-7	NA	CASSEGAYEQYF	TGTGCCAGCAGCGAGGGCGCCTACGAGCAGTACTTC
NA	TRBV19	TRBJ1-1	NA	CASSIGGTKFSEAFF	TGTGCCAGTAGTATAGGCGGGACGAAATTCTCTGAAGCTTTCTTT
NA	TRBV5-1	TRBJ2-6	NA	CASSLSQGSSGANVLTF	TGCGCCAGCAGCTTGTCCCAGGGTAGCTCTGGGGCCAACGTCCTGACTTTC
once	TRBV6-7	TRBJ1-4	NA	CASSYVTGGREKLFF	TGTGCCAGCAGTTACGTCACGGGGGGACGAGAAAAACTGTTTTTT
NA	TRBV11-2	TRBJ2-5	NA	CASSLDRGSTETQYF	TGTGCCAGCAGCTTAGATCGGGGCAGCACCGAGACCCAGTACTTC
NA	TRBV9	TRBJ2-3	NA	CASSVDPLALGLNTQYF	TGTGCCAGCAGCGTAGATCCCCTAGCGTTGGGCTTGAATACGCAGTATTTT
NA	TRBV9	TRBJ2-3	NA	CASSQGAHTDTQYF	TGTGCCAGCTCACAGGGTGCACACACAGATACGCAGTATTTT
NA	TRBV5-1	TRBJ2-5	NA	CASSLQGGETQYF	TGCGCCAGCAGCTTACAGGGGGGGGAGACCCAGTACTTC
NA	TRBV7-2	TRBJ1-1	TRBD1	CASSTDRGGTEAFF	TGTGCCAGCAGCACGGACAGGGGGGGGACTGAAGCTTTCTTT
NA	TRBV19	TRBJ2-3	NA	CASSRGTNTQYF	TGTGCCAGTAGTCGGGGGACGAATACGCAGTATTTT